This TCR beta chain was documented in a study of OX40 agonist ivuxolimab in advanced cancers. Study-wide results and caveats: The average count of expanded clones was higher among CD8+ T cells than among CD4+. With doses of 0.1 to 3.0 mg/kg, CD4+ and CD8+ blood T cells had undergone clonal expansion by week 6.

Autoimmune disease history or systemic immunosuppression meant exclusion. The protocol was immunoSEQ multiplex PCR, while the TCRdb copy is restricted to in-frame clones and leaves out a portion. Among 67,000 or so clones, 75% to 90% were seen once, and the ten largest hold 2.8%. The V end lost 4 bases, the J end lost 3 bases, and 13 bases lay between the germline ends. The CDR3 has 14 amino acids. Per the germline V gene, CDR1 is GTSNPN and CDR2 is SVGIG (reference sequence). Comments on this clone: The target antigen is unknown.

Specimen: CD4+ or CD8+ T cells sorted from blood, collected in a trial of the OX40 agonist ivuxolimab. The source is an adult with an advanced solid tumor such as melanoma, head and neck, liver or kidney cancer. The genes are TRBV30 and TRBJ1-5; D might be TRBD1 (6 bases). CDR3 amino acids: CAWTGRGYNQPQHF. The CDR3, as DNA: TGTGCCTGGACTGGCAGGGGCTACAATCAGCCCCAGCATTTT.